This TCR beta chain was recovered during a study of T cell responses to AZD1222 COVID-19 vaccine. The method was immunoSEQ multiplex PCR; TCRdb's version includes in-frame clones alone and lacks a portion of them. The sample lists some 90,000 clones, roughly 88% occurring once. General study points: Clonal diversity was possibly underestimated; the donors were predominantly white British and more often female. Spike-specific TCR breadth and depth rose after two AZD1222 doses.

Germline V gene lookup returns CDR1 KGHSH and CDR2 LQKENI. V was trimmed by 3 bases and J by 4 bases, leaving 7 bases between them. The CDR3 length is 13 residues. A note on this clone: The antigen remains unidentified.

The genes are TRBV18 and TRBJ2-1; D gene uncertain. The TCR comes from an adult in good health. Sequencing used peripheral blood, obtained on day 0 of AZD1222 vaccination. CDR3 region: CASSPLAYNEQFF. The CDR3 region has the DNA TGTGCCAGCTCACCCTTGGCGTACAATGAGCAGTTCTTC.